This T cell receptor beta chain was documented in a study of neurological immune-mediated disorders. With 10-nucleotide random UMIs, 5'RACE was used to make the cDNA. TCRdb re-called the 5' RACE reads through MiXCR, storing one row per CDR3 protein. There are some 60,000 distinct CDR3 sequences in the sample; more than 9.5% occur only once, and around 13% lies in the top ten. Sample time point: longitudinal time-point 2. PBMCs numbering 2 million and stored at -80 C yielded the unsorted libraries. The V and J ends lost 0 bases and 9 bases respectively, with 8 bases between them. Germline lookup yields CDR1 SGHVS and CDR2 FNYEAQ. The CDR3 loop spans 12 amino acids. On this clonotype: This may stem from a read error, because a much larger clone lies one nucleotide away.

The TCR was taken from a man younger than 45 in good health. This chain links TRBV7-6 with TRBJ1-1; D is possibly TRBD1 (5 bases). What was sequenced was PBMCs. CDR3 in amino acids: CASSLAWGKAFF. The CDR3 nucleotides read TGTGCCAGCAGCTTAGCTTGGGGCAAAGCTTTCTTT.